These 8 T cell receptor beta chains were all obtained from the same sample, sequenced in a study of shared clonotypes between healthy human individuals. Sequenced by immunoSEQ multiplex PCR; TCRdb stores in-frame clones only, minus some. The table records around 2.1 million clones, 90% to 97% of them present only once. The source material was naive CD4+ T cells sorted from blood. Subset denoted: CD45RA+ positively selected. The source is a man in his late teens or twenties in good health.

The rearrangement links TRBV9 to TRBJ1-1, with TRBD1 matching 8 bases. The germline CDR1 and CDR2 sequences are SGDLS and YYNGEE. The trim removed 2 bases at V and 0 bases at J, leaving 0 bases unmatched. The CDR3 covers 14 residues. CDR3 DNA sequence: TGTGCCAGCAGCGTGGACAGGGTGAACACTGAAGCTTTCTTT. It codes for CASSVDRVNTEAFF.

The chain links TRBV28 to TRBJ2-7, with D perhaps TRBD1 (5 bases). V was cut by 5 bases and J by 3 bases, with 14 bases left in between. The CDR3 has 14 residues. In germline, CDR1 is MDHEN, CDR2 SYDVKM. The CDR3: CASSPWTNYYEQYF. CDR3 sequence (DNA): TGTGCCAGCAGTCCGTGGACAAACTACTACGAGCAGTACTTC.

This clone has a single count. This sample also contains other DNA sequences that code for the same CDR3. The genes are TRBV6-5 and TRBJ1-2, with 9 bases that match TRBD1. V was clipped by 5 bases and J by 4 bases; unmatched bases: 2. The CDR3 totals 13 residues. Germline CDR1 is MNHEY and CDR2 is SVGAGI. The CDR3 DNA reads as TGTGCCAGCAGTAGGGACAGGGCCTATGGCTACACCTTC. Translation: CASSRDRAYGYTF.

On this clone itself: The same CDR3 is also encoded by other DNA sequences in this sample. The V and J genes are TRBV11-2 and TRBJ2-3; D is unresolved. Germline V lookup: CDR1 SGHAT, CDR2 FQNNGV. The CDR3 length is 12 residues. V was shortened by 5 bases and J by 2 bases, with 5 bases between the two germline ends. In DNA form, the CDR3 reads TGTGCCAGCAGCCCCCCCACAGATACGCAGTATTTT. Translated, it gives CASSPPTDTQYF.

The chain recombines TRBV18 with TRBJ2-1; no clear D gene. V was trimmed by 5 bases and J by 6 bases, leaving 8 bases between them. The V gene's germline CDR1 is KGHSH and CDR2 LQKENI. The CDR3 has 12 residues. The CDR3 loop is CASSAETNEQFF. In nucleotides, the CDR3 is TGTGCCAGCTCAGCAGAGACCAATGAGCAGTTCTTC.

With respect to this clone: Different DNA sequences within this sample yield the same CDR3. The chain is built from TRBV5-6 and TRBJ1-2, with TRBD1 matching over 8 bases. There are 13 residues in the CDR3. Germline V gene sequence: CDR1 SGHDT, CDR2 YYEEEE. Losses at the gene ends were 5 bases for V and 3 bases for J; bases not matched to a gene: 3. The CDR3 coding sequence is TGTGCCAGCAGTCTACAGGGGGACTATGGCTACACCTTC. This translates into CASSLQGDYGYTF.

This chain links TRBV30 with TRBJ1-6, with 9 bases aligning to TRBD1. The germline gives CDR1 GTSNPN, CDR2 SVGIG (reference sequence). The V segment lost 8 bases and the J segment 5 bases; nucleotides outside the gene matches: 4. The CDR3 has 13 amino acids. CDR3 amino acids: CARGQGDNSPLHF. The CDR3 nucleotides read TGTGCCCGGGGACAGGGAGATAATTCACCCCTCCACTTT. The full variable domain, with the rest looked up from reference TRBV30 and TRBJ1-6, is SQTIHQWPATLVQPVGSPLSLECTVEGTSNPNLYWYRQAAGRGLQLLFYSVGIGQISSEVPQNLSASRPQDRQFILSSKKLLLSDSGFYLCARGQGDNSPLHFGNGTRLTVT.

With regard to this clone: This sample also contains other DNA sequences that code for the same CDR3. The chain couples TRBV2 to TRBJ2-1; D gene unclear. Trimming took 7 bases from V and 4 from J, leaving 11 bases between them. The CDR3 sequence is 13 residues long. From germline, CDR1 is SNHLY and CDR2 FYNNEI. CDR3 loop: CASTGVGYNEQFF. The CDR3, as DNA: TGTGCCAGCACGGGTGTCGGTTACAATGAGCAGTTCTTC. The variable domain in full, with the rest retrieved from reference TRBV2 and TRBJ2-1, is EPEVTQTPSHQVTQMGQEVILRCVPISNHLYFYWYRQILGQKVEFLVSFYNNEISEKSEIFDDQFSVERPDGSNFTLKIRSTKLEDSAMYFCASTGVGYNEQFFGPGTRLTVL.